This T cell receptor beta chain was documented in a study of blood T cells in healthy people across ages. Study-wide background: Per every two T cells, about one barcoded beta molecule was captured by template switching.

Points on this clonotype: The antigen remains unidentified.

Primed by a sample-barcoded 5' primer and a J-beta primer mix, a second PCR proceeded for 7 to 11 cycles. From the 5' RACE reads, TCRdb called clonotypes with MiXCR, one entry per CDR3 protein. The sample yields over a million distinct CDR3 sequences, approximately 40% seen once. The CDR3 contains 14 residues. Trimming pared 3 bases from V and 7 bases from J, leaving 15 bases between. CDR1 is SGHTA and CDR2 is FQGNSA in the germline V gene. Regarding the study as a whole: Long-lived donors had more naive CD4+ cells and higher diversity than aged donors.

Sequenced material: blood. The receptor was derived from a woman between 18 and 29 years old in good health. The chain links TRBV7-2 to TRBJ1-1; D is unclear. This CDR3 reads CASSFGSVNGEAFF. CDR3 DNA sequence: TGTGCCAGCAGCTTCGGAAGTGTTAATGGTGAAGCTTTCTTT.